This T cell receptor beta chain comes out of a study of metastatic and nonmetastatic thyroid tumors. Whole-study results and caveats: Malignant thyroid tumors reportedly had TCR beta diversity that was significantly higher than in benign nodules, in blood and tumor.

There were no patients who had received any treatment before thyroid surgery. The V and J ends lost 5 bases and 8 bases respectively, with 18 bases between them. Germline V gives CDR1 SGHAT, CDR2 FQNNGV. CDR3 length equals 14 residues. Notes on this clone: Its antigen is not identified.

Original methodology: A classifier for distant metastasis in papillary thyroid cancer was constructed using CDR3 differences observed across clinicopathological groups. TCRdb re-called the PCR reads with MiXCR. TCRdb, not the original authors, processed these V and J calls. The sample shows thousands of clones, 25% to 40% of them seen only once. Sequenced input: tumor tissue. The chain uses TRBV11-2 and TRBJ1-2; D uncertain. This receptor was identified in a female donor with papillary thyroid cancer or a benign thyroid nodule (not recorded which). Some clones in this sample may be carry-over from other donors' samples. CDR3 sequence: CASSVPGTLGGYTF. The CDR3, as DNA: TGTGCCAGCAGCGTACCGGGAACCCTGGGAGGCTACACCTTC.